This T cell receptor beta chain was captured in a study of spatial heterogeneity in lung cancer. Overall study results and limits: Tumoral mutation counts were tracked by counts of expanded intratumoral alpha and beta TCRs. Coverage estimated for tumor T cells reached roughly 6.5% for alpha chains and about 13% for beta chains.

Indicated time point: sample taken at primary tumor resection. The cohort: roughly 72 early-stage, untreated non-small cell lung cancer patients. Unsorted tumor, nontumor lung tissue or cryopreserved PBMC supplied the whole RNA. One entry per CDR3 protein results from TCRdb running MiXCR on the 5' RACE reads. Among around 11,000 distinct CDR3 sequences listed, roughly 12% were seen once. By proportion, this clonotype is large (0.1 to 1%). Its antigen remains unidentified. Germline assignment: CDR1 MNHEY and CDR2 SVGEGT. Trimming pared 8 bases from V and 5 bases from J, leaving 16 bases between. This CDR3 region has 13 residues.

This material consisted of lung tumor tissue, taken at surgery. The receptor was derived from a female donor with early-stage non-small cell lung cancer. The rearrangement uses TRBV6-2 or TRBV6-3 and TRBJ2-7; D might be TRBD1 or TRBD2, each matching 5 bases. The CDR3 nucleotides read TGTGCCAGCGAGGGGCCCCCTTCAGACGAGCAGTACTTC. Translated: CASEGPPSDEQYF.